This TCR beta chain came from a study of blood T cell repertoires in COVID-19. Study overall: Samples representing acute and convalescent COVID-19 were sourced from the United States, Italy and Spain. Nucleic acid was either cDNA or gDNA, and it came from T cells, B-cell-depleted T cells, or PBMCs.

The germline V and J ends were trimmed by 5 bases and 2 bases, with 12 bases remaining between them. CDR1 and CDR2 from the germline V gene are SQVTM and ANQGSEA. The CDR3 totals 13 residues. How the authors handled the data: Estimation of nucleated cell counts was performed using reference gene primer amplification. Assay used: immunoSEQ multiplex PCR; TCRdb lists only in-frame clones, some missing. V and J calls and clone size are copied from that table; D and trimming were computed from the DNA. Of hundreds of thousands of clones in the sample, about nine tenths were seen once. The specimen was peripheral blood. The chain recombines TRBV29-1 with TRBJ1-1, with a possible D match to TRBD1 (6 bases). This clonotype was sampled from a man older than 75 with acute or convalescent COVID-19. CDR3 loop: CSVKTGSNTEAFF. As DNA, the CDR3 is TGCAGCGTTAAGACAGGAAGCAACACTGAAGCTTTCTTT.